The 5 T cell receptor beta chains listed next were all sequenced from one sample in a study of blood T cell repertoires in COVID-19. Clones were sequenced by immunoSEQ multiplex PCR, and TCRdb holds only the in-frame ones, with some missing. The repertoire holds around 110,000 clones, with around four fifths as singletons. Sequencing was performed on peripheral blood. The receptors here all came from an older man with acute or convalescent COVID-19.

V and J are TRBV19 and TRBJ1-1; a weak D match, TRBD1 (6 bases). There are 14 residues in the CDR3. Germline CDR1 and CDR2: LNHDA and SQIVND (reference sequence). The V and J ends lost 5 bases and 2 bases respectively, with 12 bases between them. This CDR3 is CASSLRGRNTEAFF. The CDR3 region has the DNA TGTGCCAGTAGTCTCAGGGGCCGTAACACTGAAGCTTTCTTT.

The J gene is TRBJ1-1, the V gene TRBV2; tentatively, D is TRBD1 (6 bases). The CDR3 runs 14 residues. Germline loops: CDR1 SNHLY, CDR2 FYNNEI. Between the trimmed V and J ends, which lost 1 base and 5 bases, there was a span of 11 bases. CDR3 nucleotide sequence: TGTGCCAGCAGTGAAGAACAGGGTGGGACTGAAGCTTTCTTT. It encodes CASSEEQGGTEAFF.

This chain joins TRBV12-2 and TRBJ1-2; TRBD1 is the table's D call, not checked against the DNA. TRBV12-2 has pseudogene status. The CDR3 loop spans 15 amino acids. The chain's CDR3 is CASRLGRGRGYGYTF. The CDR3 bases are TGTGCAAGTCGCTTAGGAAGGGGGCGGGGATATGGCTACACCTTC.

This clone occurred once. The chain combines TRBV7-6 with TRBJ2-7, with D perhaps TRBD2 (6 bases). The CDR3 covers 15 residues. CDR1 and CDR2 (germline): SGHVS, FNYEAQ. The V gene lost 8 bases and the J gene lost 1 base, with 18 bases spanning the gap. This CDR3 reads CASQARGIVSYEQYF. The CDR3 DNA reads TGTGCCAGCCAGGCGCGGGGTATCGTTTCCTACGAGCAGTACTTC.

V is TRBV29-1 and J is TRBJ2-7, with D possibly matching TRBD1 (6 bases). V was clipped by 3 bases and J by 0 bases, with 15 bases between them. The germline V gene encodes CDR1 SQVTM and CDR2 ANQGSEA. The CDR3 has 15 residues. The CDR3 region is CSVDGPQGSSYEQYF. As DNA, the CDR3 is TGCAGCGTTGACGGGCCACAGGGTAGCTCCTACGAGCAGTACTTC.